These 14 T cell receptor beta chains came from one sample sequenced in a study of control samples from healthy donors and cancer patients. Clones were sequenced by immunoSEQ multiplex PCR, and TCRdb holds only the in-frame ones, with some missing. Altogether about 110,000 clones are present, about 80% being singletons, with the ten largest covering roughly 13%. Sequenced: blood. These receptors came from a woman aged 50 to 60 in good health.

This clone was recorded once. The CDR3 region has the DNA TGTGCCAGTAGTATAGAGATCCTAGGGACCGCCCAAATCAATGAGCAGTTCTTC. It translates to CASSIEILGTAQINEQFF. The chain joins TRBV19 to TRBJ2-1; D possibly uses TRBD1 or TRBD2 (5 bases each). The CDR3 contains 18 residues. Trimming cost V 0 bases and J 6 bases, with 21 bases left between them. Per the germline V gene, CDR1 is LNHDA and CDR2 is SQIVND (reference sequence).

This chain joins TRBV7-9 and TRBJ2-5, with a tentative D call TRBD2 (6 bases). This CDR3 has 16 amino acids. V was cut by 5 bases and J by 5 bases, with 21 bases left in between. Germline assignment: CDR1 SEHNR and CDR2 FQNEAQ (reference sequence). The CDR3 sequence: CASSPARGLSLETQYF. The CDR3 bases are TGTGCCAGCAGCCCCGCCCGGGGGTTGAGTCTCGAGACCCAGTACTTC.

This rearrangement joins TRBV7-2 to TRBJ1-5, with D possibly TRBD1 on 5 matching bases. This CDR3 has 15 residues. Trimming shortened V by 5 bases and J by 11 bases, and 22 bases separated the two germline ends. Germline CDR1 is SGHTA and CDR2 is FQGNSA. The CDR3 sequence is CASSPNGGQGGAQHF. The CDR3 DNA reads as TGTGCCAGCAGCCCCAATGGTGGGCAGGGTGGGGCCCAGCATTTT.

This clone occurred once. The DNA for the CDR3 is TGTGCCAGCAGCCGTACACCGCAGGGATACTATGGCTACACCTTC. It encodes CASSRTPQGYYGYTF. The rearrangement links TRBV11-2 to TRBJ1-2, with TRBD1 as a possible D gene (5 bases). This CDR3 is built from 15 residues. Trimming shortened V by 5 bases and J by 3 bases, and 16 bases separated the two germline ends. In germline, CDR1 is SGHAT, CDR2 FQNNGV.

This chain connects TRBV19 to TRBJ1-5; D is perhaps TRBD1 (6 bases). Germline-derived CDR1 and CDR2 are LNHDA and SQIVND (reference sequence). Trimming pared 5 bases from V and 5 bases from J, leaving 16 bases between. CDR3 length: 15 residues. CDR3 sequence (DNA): TGTGCCAGTAGTGGACGAAAGGACAGCCATCAGCCCCAGCATTTT. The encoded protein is CASSGRKDSHQPQHF.

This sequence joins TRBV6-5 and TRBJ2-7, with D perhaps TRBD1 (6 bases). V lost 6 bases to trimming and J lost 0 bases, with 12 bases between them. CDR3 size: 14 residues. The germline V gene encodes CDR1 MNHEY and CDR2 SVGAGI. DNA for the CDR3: TGTGCCAGCAGACGGACAGAGAACTCCTACGAGCAGTACTTC. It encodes CASRRTENSYEQYF.

CDR3 coding DNA: TGCGCCAGCAGCCCGACCGGGACAGGGGAAAAACTGTTTTTT. It codes for CASSPTGTGEKLFF. The gene calls are TRBV5-1 and TRBJ1-4, with 9 bases fitting TRBD1. The CDR3 extends over 14 amino acids. V gave up 4 bases and J gave up 8 bases; unmatched junction bases: 6. The germline CDR1 and CDR2 sequences are SGHRS and YFSETQ.

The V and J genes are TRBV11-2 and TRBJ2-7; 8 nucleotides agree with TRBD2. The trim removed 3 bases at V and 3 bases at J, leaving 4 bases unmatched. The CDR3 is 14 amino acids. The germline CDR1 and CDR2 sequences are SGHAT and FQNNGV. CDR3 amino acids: CASSFSGTNYEQYF. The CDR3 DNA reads TGTGCCAGCAGCTTTAGCGGGACCAACTACGAGCAGTACTTC.

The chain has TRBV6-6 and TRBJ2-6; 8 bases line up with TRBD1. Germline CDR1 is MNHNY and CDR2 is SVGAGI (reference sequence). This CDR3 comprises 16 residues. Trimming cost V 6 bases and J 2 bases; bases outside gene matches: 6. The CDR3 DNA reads TGTGCCAGCAGGAAGACAGGGGACCCTGGGGCCAACGTCCTGACTTTC. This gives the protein CASRKTGDPGANVLTF.

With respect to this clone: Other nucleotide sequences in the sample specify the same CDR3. CDR3 amino acids: CASSLVLRMDEQFF. The CDR3 DNA reads TGTGCCAGTAGCCTAGTACTAAGGATGGATGAGCAGTTCTTC. The chain is built from TRBV19 and TRBJ2-1; D is ambiguous. The ends were cut back, 6 bases at V and 8 bases at J, with 17 bases in the middle. This CDR3 region has 14 residues. Germline V lookup: CDR1 LNHDA, CDR2 SQIVND (reference sequence). Looking up the rest from reference TRBV19 and TRBJ2-1 gives the full variable domain: DGGITQSPKYLFRKEGQNVTLSCEQNLNHDAMYWYRQDPGQGLRLIYYSQIVNDFQKGDIAEGYSVSREKKESFPLTVTSAQKNPTAFYLCASSLVLRMDEQFFGPGTRLTVL.

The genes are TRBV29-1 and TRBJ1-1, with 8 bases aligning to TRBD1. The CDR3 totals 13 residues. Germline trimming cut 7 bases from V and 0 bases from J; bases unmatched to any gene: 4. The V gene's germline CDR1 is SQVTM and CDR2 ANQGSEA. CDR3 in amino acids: CSGGQGMNTEAFF. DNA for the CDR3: TGCAGCGGTGGACAGGGAATGAACACTGAAGCTTTCTTT.

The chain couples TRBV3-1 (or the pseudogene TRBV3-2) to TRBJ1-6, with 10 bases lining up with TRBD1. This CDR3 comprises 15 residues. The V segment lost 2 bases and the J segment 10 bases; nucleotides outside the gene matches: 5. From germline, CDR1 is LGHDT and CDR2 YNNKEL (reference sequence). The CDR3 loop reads CASSQTGTGVSPLHF. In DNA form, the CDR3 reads TGTGCCAGCAGCCAAACCGGGACAGGGGTCTCACCCCTCCACTTT.

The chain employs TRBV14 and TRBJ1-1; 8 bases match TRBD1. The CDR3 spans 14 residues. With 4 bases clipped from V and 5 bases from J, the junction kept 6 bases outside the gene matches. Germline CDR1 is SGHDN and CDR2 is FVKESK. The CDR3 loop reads CASSRSRQGTEAFF. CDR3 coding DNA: TGTGCCAGCAGCCGTTCCCGACAGGGGACTGAAGCTTTCTTT.

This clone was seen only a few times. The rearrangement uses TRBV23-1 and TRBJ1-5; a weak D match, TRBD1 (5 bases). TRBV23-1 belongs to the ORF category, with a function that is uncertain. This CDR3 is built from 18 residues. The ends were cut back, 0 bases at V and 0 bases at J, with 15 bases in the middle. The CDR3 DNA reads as TGCGCCAGCAGTCAATCTTCCCCGGGGGGACCTAGCAATCAGCCCCAGCATTTT. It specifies CASSQSSPGGPSNQPQHF.